This T cell receptor beta chain is drawn from a study of T-cell reconstitution after alpha-beta-depleted transplantation in children (dated by TCRdb to 2015 to 2016). Study-wide context: T-cell immune reconstitution after TCRalphabeta/CD19-depleted allogeneic hematopoietic cell transplantation in children was quantitatively tracked in the study by means of TCR repertoire profiling. Summary of the overall study and its limitations: Over subsequent months, a decline in hyperexpanded clone frequencies was noted, and after one year, T-cell counts and TCRbeta diversity were mostly ascribed to newly produced T cells. In some patients, the high TCRbeta diversity seen at day 60 was put down to recipient T cells and intrathymic progenitors that had survived conditioning. The apparently early alphabetaT-cell count recovery about two months after transplant was reportedly dependent on only several hundred rapidly expanded clones derived from non-depleted graft cells.

The sample's treatment or condition, from its label and the paper: allogeneic hematopoietic cell transplantation with graft depleted of TCRalphabeta T cells and CD19 B cells. The transplant recipients were children given TCRalphabeta/CD19-depleted allogeneic hematopoietic cell grafts. On this clonotype itself: It lacks a known antigen. Base qualities are not provided; no much larger clone lies one nucleotide away.

In the germline V gene, CDR1 corresponds to SGHRS and CDR2 to YFSETQ. Trimming accounts for 4 bases at V and 5 bases at J, while the number of junction bases matched to no gene is 6. Its CDR3 holds 15 amino acids, cysteine through phenylalanine. Solely the CDR3 DNA is kept, with 45 bases framed from the first base. Library preparation used PCR. The instrument given in TCRdb is Illumina HiSeq 2500. To normalize quantification of the TCRbeta repertoire, the TCR libraries were built with molecular barcoding that relied on unique molecular identifiers. TCRdb reprocessed the public reads (quality trimming at Q25 with fastp, clone calling with MiXCR) and kept in-frame beta chains. Identical CDR3 protein sequences are pooled into one entry, listed with their most common genes and DNA. The sample contains about 110,000 distinct CDR3 sequences, around 6.4% of them found a single time. The ten largest clones represent 23% of the sample.

Recombination connected TRBV5-1 to TRBJ2-1, with 10 junctional bases fitting TRBD1. The sequence was collected from a male patient between 2 and 10 years old who had a stem cell transplant for acute lymphoblastic leukemia, so the T cells may come from the graft donor. This sample comprised PBMCs, mostly from graft donor cells, obtained 360 days after TCRalphabeta/CD19-depleted stem cell transplant. The DNA reads as follows: TGCGCCAGCAGCGGTTGGGGACAGGGGCACAATGAGCAGTTCTTC. This sequence encodes CASSGWGQGHNEQFF.